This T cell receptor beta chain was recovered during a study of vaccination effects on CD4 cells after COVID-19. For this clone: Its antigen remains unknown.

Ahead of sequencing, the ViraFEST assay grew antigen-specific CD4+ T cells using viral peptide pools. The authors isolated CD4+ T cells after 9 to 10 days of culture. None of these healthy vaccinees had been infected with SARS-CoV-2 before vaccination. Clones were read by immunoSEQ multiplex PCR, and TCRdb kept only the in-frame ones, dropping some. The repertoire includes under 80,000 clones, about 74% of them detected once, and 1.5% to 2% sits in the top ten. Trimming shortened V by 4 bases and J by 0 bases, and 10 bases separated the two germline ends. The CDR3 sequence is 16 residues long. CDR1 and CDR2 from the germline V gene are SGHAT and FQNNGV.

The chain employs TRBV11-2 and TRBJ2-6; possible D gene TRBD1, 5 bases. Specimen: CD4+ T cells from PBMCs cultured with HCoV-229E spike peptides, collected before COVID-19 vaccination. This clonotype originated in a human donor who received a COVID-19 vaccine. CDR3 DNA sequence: TGTGCCAGCAGCTCTGACAGTAACTCTGGGGCCAACGTCCTGACTTTC. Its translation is CASSSDSNSGANVLTF.